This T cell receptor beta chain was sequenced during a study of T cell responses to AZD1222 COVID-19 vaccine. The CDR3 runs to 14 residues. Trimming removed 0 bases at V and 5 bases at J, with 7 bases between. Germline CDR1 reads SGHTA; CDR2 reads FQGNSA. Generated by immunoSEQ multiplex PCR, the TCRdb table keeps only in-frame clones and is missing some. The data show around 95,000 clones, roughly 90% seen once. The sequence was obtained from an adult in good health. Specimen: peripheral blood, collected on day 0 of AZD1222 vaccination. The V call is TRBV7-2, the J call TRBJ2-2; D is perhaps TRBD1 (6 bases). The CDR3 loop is CASSLAQGTGELFF. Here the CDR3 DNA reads TGTGCCAGCAGCTTAGCTCAGGGGACCGGGGAGCTGTTTTTT. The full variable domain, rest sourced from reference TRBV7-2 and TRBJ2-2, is GAGVSQSPSNKVTEKGKDVELRCDPISGHTALYWYRQSLGQGLEFLIYFQGNSAPDKSGLPSDRFSAERTGGSVSTLTIQRTQQEDSAVYLCASSLAQGTGELFFGEGSRLTVL.